These T cell receptor beta chains were read from a single sample in a study of cytomegalovirus exposure and HLA in healthy donors. Here immunoSEQ multiplex PCR was the method, and the copy in TCRdb shows in-frame clones only, minus some. This repertoire shows roughly 88,000 clones, 76% found once; its top ten account for roughly 5%. Material for sequencing was PBMCs. Receptor source: a man aged 30 to 45 in good health and CMV-seropositive. Each CDR3 is given with its conserved first and last residue. The D gene is left open where the match is weak. For some rows the clone size is stated as once, few or many, or as a class when expanded; others skip it.

D gene	J gene	V gene	clone size	CDR3 protein	CDR3 DNA
-	TRBJ2-5	TRBV6-6	-	CASTPGGETQYF	TGTGCCAGCACCCCAGGGGGGGAGACCCAGTACTTC
TRBD1	TRBJ1-1	TRBV28	-	CASSGTGRNEAFF	TGTGCCAGCTCCGGGACAGGGAGAAATGAAGCTTTCTTT
-	TRBJ2-5	TRBV7-6	-	CASSFEEIETQYF	TGTGCCAGCAGCTTCGAAGAGATAGAGACCCAGTACTTC
TRBD1	TRBJ2-1	TRBV9	-	CASSERTGRDEQFF	TGTGCCAGCAGCGAGAGGACAGGGCGGGATGAGCAGTTCTTC
-	TRBJ1-5	TRBV4-1	-	CASSIHQGPNQPQHF	TGCGCCAGCAGCATACACCAGGGCCCCAATCAGCCCCAGCATTTT
-	TRBJ2-3	TRBV5-1	-	CASGGLGVSTDTQYF	TGCGCCAGCGGGGGGTTGGGAGTAAGCACAGATACGCAGTATTTT
-	TRBJ2-2	TRBV11-2	-	CASSRRGNTGELFF	TGTGCCAGCAGCCGACGGGGGAACACCGGGGAGCTGTTTTTT
-	TRBJ1-1	TRBV27	once	CASSLLGRATEAFF	TGTGCCAGCAGTTTATTGGGCAGGGCCACTGAAGCTTTCTTT
TRBD1	TRBJ2-6	TRBV2	-	CASSAHRGAGANVLTF	TGTGCCAGCAGTGCTCACAGGGGAGCCGGGGCCAACGTCCTGACTTTC
TRBD2	TRBJ2-2	TRBV27	-	CASSGGGRAAGELFF	TGTGCCAGCAGTGGCGGCGGGAGGGCCGCCGGGGAGCTGTTTTTT
-	TRBJ2-5	TRBV9	many	CASSRALSGQETQYF	TGTGCCAGCAGCCGAGCCCTAAGCGGGCAAGAGACCCAGTACTTC
-	TRBJ2-1	TRBV19	-	CASSMGGGIEFF	TGTGCCAGTAGTATGGGGGGGGGCATCGAGTTCTTC
-	TRBJ2-3	TRBV6-5	-	CASSAGDTQYF	TGTGCCAGCAGTGCCGGGGATACGCAGTATTTT
-	TRBJ2-1	TRBV18	-	CASSPPPRVRNEQFF	TGTGCCAGCTCACCACCGCCCAGGGTACGAAATGAGCAGTTCTTC
TRBD1	TRBJ1-2	TRBV19	-	CASSTPGTVGGYTF	TGTGCCAGTAGTACCCCCGGGACAGTCGGTGGCTACACCTTC
-	TRBJ1-5	TRBV5-8	-	CASSFPLDTYQPQHF	TGTGCCAGCAGCTTTCCTTTGGACACATATCAGCCCCAGCATTTT